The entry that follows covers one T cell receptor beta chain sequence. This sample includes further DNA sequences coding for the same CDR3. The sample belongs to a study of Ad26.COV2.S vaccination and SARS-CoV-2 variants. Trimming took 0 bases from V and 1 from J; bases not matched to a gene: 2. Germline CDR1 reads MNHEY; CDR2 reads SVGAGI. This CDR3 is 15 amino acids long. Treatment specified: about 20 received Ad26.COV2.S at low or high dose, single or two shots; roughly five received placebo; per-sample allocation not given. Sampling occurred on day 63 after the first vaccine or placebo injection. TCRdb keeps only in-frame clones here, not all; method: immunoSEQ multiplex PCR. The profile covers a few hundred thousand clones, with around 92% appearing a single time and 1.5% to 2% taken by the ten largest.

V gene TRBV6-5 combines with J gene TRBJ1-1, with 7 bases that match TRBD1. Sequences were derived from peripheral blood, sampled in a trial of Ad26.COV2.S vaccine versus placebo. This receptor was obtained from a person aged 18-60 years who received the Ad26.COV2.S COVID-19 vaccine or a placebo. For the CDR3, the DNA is TGTGCCAGCAGTTACTCTAGGACAGGGAACACTGAAGCTTTCTTT. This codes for CASSYSRTGNTEAFF.